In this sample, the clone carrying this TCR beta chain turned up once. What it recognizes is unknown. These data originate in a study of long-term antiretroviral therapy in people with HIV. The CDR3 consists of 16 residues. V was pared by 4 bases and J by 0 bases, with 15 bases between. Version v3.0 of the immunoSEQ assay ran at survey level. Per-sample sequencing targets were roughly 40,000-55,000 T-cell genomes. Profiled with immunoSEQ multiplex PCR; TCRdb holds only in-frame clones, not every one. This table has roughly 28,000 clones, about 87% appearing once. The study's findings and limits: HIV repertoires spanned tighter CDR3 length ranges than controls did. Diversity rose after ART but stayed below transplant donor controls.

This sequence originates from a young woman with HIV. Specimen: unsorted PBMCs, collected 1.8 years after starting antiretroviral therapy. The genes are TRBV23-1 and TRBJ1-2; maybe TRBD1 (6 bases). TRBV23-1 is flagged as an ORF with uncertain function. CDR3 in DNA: TGCGCCAGCAGTCTTACAGGGTCAAATACTAACTATGGCTACACCTTC. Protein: CASSLTGSNTNYGYTF.